This is a list of T cell receptor beta chains from one sample in a study of control samples from healthy donors and cancer patients. Profiling relied on immunoSEQ multiplex PCR, and the TCRdb table lists in-frame clones only, not all of them. The repertoire holds 120,000 or so clones, with more than 80% as singletons. Sequencing was done on a sample of blood. The receptors originated from a man aged 45-65 years in good health. CDR3s include the opening cysteine and the closing phenylalanine or tryptophan.

TRBJ1-2	TRBV29-1	CSVEDEVLPGYTF
TRBJ2-3	TRBV7-2	CASSPRLARGDTQYF
TRBJ2-4	TRBV30	CAWRRAGFSSIQYF
TRBJ2-7	TRBV5-4	CASSWDSYEQYF
TRBJ1-1	TRBV7-2	CASSYPGQGGKGNTEAFF
TRBJ1-2	TRBV28	CASTLSGTGWGYGYTF
TRBJ2-3	TRBV24-1	CATSVYTGSRGGTDTQYF
TRBJ2-1	TRBV11-3	CASSPQGTSHYNEQFF
TRBJ2-1	TRBV4-1	CASSHAAATRPYNEQFF
TRBJ2-1	TRBV3-1/TRBV3-2	CASSQDSSSSYNEQFF
TRBJ1-2	TRBV4-2	CASSPEYREGYGYTF
TRBJ1-5	TRBV19	CASSTDRESDQPQHF
TRBJ2-5	TRBV23-1	CASSHRLAGGNPETQYF
TRBJ1-1	TRBV9	CASSVGARGTTEAFF
TRBJ1-1	TRBV19	CASSIVTGNTEAFF
TRBJ2-5	TRBV7-2	CASSLVLQAGGETQYF
TRBJ2-2	TRBV7-2	CASSLGLVNTGELFF
TRBJ1-5	TRBV12-5	CASGLVLDRGHYQPQHF
TRBJ1-5	TRBV11-2	CASSLGTVSEQPQHF
TRBJ2-5	TRBV6-5	CASRVVGAQETQYF
TRBJ2-2	TRBV11-2	CASSPGQGTSPRAGELFF
TRBJ2-1	TRBV25-1	CASRARQGYAQFF